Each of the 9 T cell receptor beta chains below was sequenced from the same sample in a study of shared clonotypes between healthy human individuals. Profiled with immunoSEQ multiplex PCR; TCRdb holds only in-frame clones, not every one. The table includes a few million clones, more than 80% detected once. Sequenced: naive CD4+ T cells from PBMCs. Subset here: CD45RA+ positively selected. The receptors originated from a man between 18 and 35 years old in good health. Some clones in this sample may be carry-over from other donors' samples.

CDR3 amino acids: CASSVGPSYNEQFF. As DNA, the CDR3 is TGCGCCAGCAGCGTGGGTCCATCCTACAATGAGCAGTTCTTC. V and J are TRBV5-1 and TRBJ2-1; no reliable D call. Germline V gives CDR1 SGHRS, CDR2 YFSETQ. The length of the CDR3 is 14 residues. Trimming removed 4 bases at V and 1 base at J, with 9 bases between.

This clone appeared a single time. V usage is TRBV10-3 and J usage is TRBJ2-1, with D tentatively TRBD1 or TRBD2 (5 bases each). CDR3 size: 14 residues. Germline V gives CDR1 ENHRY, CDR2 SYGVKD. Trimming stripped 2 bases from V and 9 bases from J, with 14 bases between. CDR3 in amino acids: CAISERSEGSEQFF. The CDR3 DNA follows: TGTGCCATCAGTGAGCGCTCCGAGGGGAGTGAGCAGTTCTTC.

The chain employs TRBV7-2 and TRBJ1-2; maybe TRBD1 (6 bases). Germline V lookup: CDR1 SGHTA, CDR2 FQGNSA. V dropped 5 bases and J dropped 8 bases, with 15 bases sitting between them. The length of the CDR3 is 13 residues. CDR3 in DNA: TGTGCCAGCAGCGCTGGCCGGGACATCGGCTACACCTTC. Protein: CASSAGRDIGYTF.

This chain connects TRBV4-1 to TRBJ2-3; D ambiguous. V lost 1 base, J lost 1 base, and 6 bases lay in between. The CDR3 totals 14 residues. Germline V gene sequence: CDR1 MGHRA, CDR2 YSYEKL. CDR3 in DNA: TGCGCCAGCAGCCAAGCTCAGGGCACAGATACGCAGTATTTT. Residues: CASSQAQGTDTQYF.

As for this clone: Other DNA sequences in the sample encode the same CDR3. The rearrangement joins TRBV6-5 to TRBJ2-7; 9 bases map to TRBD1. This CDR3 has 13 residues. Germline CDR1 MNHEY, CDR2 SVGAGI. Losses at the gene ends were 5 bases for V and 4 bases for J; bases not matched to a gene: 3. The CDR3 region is CASSRQGVYEQYF. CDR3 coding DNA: TGTGCCAGCAGTCGACAGGGGGTATACGAGCAGTACTTC.

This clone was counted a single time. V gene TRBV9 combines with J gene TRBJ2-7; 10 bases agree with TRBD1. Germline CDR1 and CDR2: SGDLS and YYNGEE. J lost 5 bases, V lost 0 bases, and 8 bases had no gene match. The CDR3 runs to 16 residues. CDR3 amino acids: CASSVVPTGGWDEQYF. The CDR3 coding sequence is TGTGCCAGCAGCGTAGTCCCGACAGGGGGCTGGGACGAGCAGTACTTC.

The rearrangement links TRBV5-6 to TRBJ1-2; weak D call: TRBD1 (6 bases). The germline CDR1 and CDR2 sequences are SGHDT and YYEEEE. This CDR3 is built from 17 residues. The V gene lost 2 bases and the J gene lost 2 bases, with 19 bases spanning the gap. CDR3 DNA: TGTGCCAGCAGCTTTATGGGGTCAGGGGCTATGAACTATGGCTACACCTTC. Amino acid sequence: CASSFMGSGAMNYGYTF. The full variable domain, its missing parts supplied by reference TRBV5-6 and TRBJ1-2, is DAGVTQSPTHLIKTRGQQVTLRCSPKSGHDTVSWYQQALGQGPQFIFQYYEEEERQRGNFPDRFSGHQFPNYSSELNVNALLLGDSALYLCASSFMGSGAMNYGYTFGSGTRLTVV.

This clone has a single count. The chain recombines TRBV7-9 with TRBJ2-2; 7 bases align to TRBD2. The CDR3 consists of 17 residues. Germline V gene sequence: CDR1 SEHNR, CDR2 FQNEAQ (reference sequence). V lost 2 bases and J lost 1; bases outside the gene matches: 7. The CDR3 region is CASSLIPSGKNTGELFF. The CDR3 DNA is TGTGCCAGCAGCTTAATCCCTAGCGGAAAGAACACCGGGGAGCTGTTTTTT.

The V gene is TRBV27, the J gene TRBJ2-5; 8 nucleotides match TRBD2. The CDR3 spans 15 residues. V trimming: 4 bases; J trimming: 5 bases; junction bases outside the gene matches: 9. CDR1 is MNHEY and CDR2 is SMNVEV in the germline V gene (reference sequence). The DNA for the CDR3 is TGTGCCAGCAGTTCCCGGGGGGGGCGTGGGGAGACCCAGTACTTC. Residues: CASSSRGGRGETQYF.